The 25 T cell receptor beta chains given below trace back to one sample, sequenced in a study of T-cell reconstitution after alpha-beta-depleted transplantation in children (dated by TCRdb to 2016 to 2017). The treatment or condition label corresponds to: allogeneic hematopoietic cell transplantation with graft depleted of TCRalphabeta T cells and CD19 B cells. The method was PCR. The sequencer was an Illumina HiSeq 2500. TCR libraries were prepared with molecular barcoding, using unique molecular identifiers to normalize TCRbeta repertoire quantification. The raw public reads went through TCRdb reprocessing: fastp at Q25, MiXCR clone calling, in-frame beta chains kept. Entries are consolidated by CDR3 protein sequence, retaining the most common genes and DNA. The sample table lists 440,000 or so distinct CDR3 sequences, around 46% of them with a count of one. Clones ranked in the top ten supply under 35% of the sample.

The input for sequencing was PBMCs, taken before TCRalphabeta/CD19-depleted stem cell transplant. The receptors were sampled from a girl aged 2 to 9 with aplastic anemia, due to receive a stem cell transplant.

The V gene is TRBV30, the J gene TRBJ2-2; TRBD1 aligns across 7 bases. Germline values: CDR1 GTSNPN, CDR2 SVGIG (reference sequence). V was pared by 1 base and J by 6 bases, with 5 bases of the junction left unmatched. This CDR3 contains 14 residues. The CDR3 bases are TGTGCCTGGAGTGATCCCACAGGGGCCGGGGAGCTGTTTTTT. This translates into CAWSDPTGAGELFF.

This clonotype was observed at least ten times. The V call is TRBV15, the J call TRBJ2-2; 8 nucleotides match TRBD1. The CDR3 is 16 amino acids. J was trimmed by 5 bases and V by 4 bases; bases with no gene match: 9. Germline CDR1 is LNHNV and CDR2 is YYDKDF (reference sequence). This CDR3 is CATSKYQGAGTGELFF. CDR3 bases: TGTGCCACCAGCAAATATCAGGGGGCCGGAACCGGGGAGCTGTTTTTT.

This clonotype came up many times. V gene TRBV2 combines with J gene TRBJ2-7; 11 positions agree with TRBD1. This CDR3 contains 13 residues. CDR1 and CDR2 (germline): SNHLY, FYNNEI. Trimming cost V 6 bases and J 6 bases; bases outside gene matches: 4. The CDR3 spells CASRDRGQAEQYF. Here the CDR3 DNA reads TGTGCCAGCAGGGACAGGGGGCAGGCCGAGCAGTACTTC.

Regarding this clonotype: This may arise from a read error, as a much more abundant clone is one base away. As DNA, the CDR3 is TGCGCCAGCAGCTTGGATTATGAGGGCTACACCTTC. The encoded protein is CASSLDYEGYTF. J is TRBJ1-2 and V is TRBV5-1; D not resolved. The CDR3 has 12 residues. Between the trimmed V and J ends, which lost 0 bases and 8 bases, there was a span of 8 bases. From germline, CDR1 is SGHRS and CDR2 YFSETQ.

This clonotype was counted only a few times. The gene calls are TRBV3-1 and TRBJ2-3; 10 nucleotides match TRBD2. Germline V gives CDR1 LGHDT, CDR2 YNNKEL (reference sequence). The CDR3 runs to 17 residues. V shed 2 bases, J shed 1 base, and the junction held 6 bases outside the gene matches. The CDR3 spells CASSQTWGTSGTDTQYF. CDR3 DNA: TGTGCCAGCAGCCAAACATGGGGGACTAGCGGCACAGATACGCAGTATTTT.

The chain couples TRBV2 to TRBJ2-1; D call uncertain. The CDR3 spans 14 residues. The germline V and J ends were trimmed by 6 bases and 0 bases, with 9 bases remaining between them. Germline V gene data show CDR1 as SNHLY and CDR2 as FYNNEI. CDR3 coding DNA: TGTGCCAGCAGACCCGGGTCCTCCTACAATGAGCAGTTCTTC. Its protein product is CASRPGSSYNEQFF. Full variable domain (outside the CDR3, taken from reference TRBV2 and TRBJ2-1): EPEVTQTPSHQVTQMGQEVILRCVPISNHLYFYWYRQILGQKVEFLVSFYNNEISEKSEIFDDQFSVERPDGSNFTLKIRSTKLEDSAMYFCASRPGSSYNEQFFGPGTRLTVL.

There are many counts of this clonotype. In nucleotides, the CDR3 is TGCAGCGTTGTGGTAGCTGGGGAGCAGTTCTTC. Its translation: CSVVVAGEQFF. V usage is TRBV29-1 and J usage is TRBJ2-1; D is unclear. This CDR3 is 11 amino acids long. With 4 bases removed from V and 10 bases from J, the gap between germline ends came to 11 bases. Germline loops: CDR1 SQVTM, CDR2 ANQGSEA.

This chain uses TRBV4-2 with TRBJ1-2, with D unclear. This CDR3 is 14 amino acids long. V dropped 4 bases and J dropped 0 bases, with 9 bases sitting between them. Germline V lookup: CDR1 LGHNA, CDR2 YNFKEQ. The CDR3 sequence is CASSPDGANYGYTF. CDR3 nucleotide sequence: TGTGCCAGCAGCCCGGACGGGGCTAACTATGGCTACACCTTC.

This rearrangement joins TRBV28 to TRBJ2-5; 8 bases are shared with TRBD1. CDR3 size: 14 residues. The V gene's germline CDR1 is MDHEN and CDR2 SYDVKM. The V segment lost 6 bases and the J segment 2 bases; nucleotides outside the gene matches: 5. The CDR3 DNA follows: TGTGCCAGCAGACGGACAGGGCTACAAGAGACCCAGTACTTC. It encodes CASRRTGLQETQYF.

This clonotype has ten or more counts. The chain combines TRBV9 with TRBJ2-1, with 11 bases matching TRBD2. V shed 1 base and J 7 bases; nucleotides not matched to a gene: 1. The CDR3 has 14 residues. Germline V gene sequence: CDR1 SGDLS, CDR2 YYNGEE. The CDR3 DNA is TGTGCCAGCAGCGTAAGGACTAGCGGGAATGAGCAGTTCTTC. It yields the protein CASSVRTSGNEQFF.

In DNA, the CDR3 is TGTGCCAGCAGGGGGGAGGAGGGCGTCGACAATGAGCAGTTCTTC. Amino acids: CASRGEEGVDNEQFF. The rearrangement joins TRBV12-3 or TRBV12-4 to TRBJ2-1, with a tentative D call TRBD2 (6 bases). The CDR3 totals 15 residues. V was pared by 6 bases and J by 5 bases, with 17 bases between.

This clonotype appeared a few times. The V gene is TRBV5-1, the J gene TRBJ2-7, with TRBD2 matching 9 bases. This CDR3 region has 15 residues. V gave up 0 bases and J gave up 3 bases; unmatched junction bases: 4. The germline gives CDR1 SGHRS, CDR2 YFSETQ. The CDR3 sequence: CASSLEPSGNYEQYF. CDR3 bases: TGCGCCAGCAGCTTGGAGCCTAGCGGGAACTACGAGCAGTACTTC.

This clonotype has a handful of counts. The chain uses TRBV6-5 and TRBJ2-7; 8 nucleotides align to TRBD2. Germline V lookup: CDR1 MNHEY, CDR2 SVGAGI. The trim removed 2 bases at V and 3 bases at J, leaving 6 bases unmatched. The CDR3 has 15 amino acids. The CDR3: CASSYRSSGSYEQYF. The CDR3 nucleotides are TGTGCCAGCAGTTACCGTTCAAGCGGGAGCTACGAGCAGTACTTC.

The chain couples TRBV7-9 to TRBJ2-3; D may be TRBD1 (5 bases). CDR1 and CDR2 (germline): SEHNR, FQNEAQ (reference sequence). V was trimmed by 2 bases and J by 2 bases, leaving 14 bases between them. This CDR3 region has 16 residues. The DNA for the CDR3 is TGTGCCAGCAGCTTAATGGCAGGGAACCCCACAGATACGCAGTATTTT. This gives the protein CASSLMAGNPTDTQYF.

The gene calls are TRBV20-1 and TRBJ2-7; 7 bases fit TRBD1. Per the germline V gene, CDR1 is DFQATT and CDR2 is SNEGSKA (reference sequence). This CDR3 is 15 amino acids long. The V and J ends lost 5 bases and 1 base, in that order; junction bases with no gene match: 11. For the CDR3, the DNA is TGCAGTGCTCTTACCCCGGACAGGAAGTCCTACGAGCAGTACTTC. This gives the protein CSALTPDRKSYEQYF.

V and J are TRBV15 and TRBJ1-1; 7 bases fit TRBD1. V shed 5 bases and J 0 bases; nucleotides not matched to a gene: 3. Looked up from germline, CDR1 is LNHNV and CDR2 is YYDKDF (reference sequence). The CDR3 extends over 14 amino acids. The CDR3 DNA follows: TGTGCCACCAGCGCCGACAGGGTGAACACTGAAGCTTTCTTT. Translated, it gives CATSADRVNTEAFF.

This chain's CDR3 is CASSNPGQLPYEQYF. The CDR3, as DNA: TGTGCCAGCAGCAACCCGGGACAGCTTCCCTACGAGCAGTACTTC. This chain uses TRBV7-9 with TRBJ2-7, with 7 bases that match TRBD1. J gave up 2 bases and V 5 bases, and 9 bases lay outside the gene matches. Germline assignment: CDR1 SEHNR and CDR2 FQNEAQ (reference sequence). The CDR3 totals 15 residues.

Only a few counts were recorded for this clonotype. The chain carries TRBV5-1 and TRBJ2-7; a possible D gene is TRBD2 (6 bases). CDR3 size: 16 residues. V dropped 0 bases and J dropped 6 bases, with 19 bases sitting between them. The germline V gene has CDR1 SGHRS and CDR2 YFSETQ. CDR3 protein: CASSLAQGGERGEQYF. Written as DNA, the CDR3 is TGCGCCAGCAGCTTGGCCCAGGGCGGGGAGAGGGGCGAGCAGTACTTC.

J is TRBJ1-1 and V is TRBV7-6, with D perhaps TRBD1 (6 bases). This CDR3 contains 16 residues. Looked up from germline, CDR1 is SGHVS and CDR2 is FNYEAQ. V shed 4 bases and J shed 1 base, with 16 bases lying between them. CDR3 nucleotide sequence: TGTGCCAGCAGCTCAATAAGGGGGAGAGGGAACACTGAAGCTTTCTTT. It is translated as CASSSIRGRGNTEAFF.

This clonotype came up many times. The chain is built from TRBV4-1 and TRBJ2-7; D is unresolved. CDR1 is MGHRA and CDR2 is YSYEKL in the germline V gene. V lost 0 bases, J lost 1 base, and 10 bases lay in between. CDR3 length: 15 residues. CDR3 amino acids: CASSQEWLESYEQYF. In DNA, the CDR3 is TGCGCCAGCAGCCAAGAGTGGCTAGAGTCCTACGAGCAGTACTTC.

The chain carries TRBV7-3 and TRBJ2-2, with 12 bases aligning to TRBD2. With 5 bases clipped from V and 5 bases from J, the junction kept 3 bases outside the gene matches. This CDR3 spans 15 amino acids. Germline values: CDR1 SGHTA, CDR2 FQGTGA. In DNA, the CDR3 is TGTGCCAGCAGCCGACTAGCGGGAGCAACCGGGGAGCTGTTTTTT. Its protein product is CASSRLAGATGELFF. Using reference TRBV7-3 and TRBJ2-2 for the parts outside the CDR3, the full variable domain is GAGVSQTPSNKVTEKGKYVELRCDPISGHTALYWYRQSLGQGPEFLIYFQGTGAADDSGLPNDRFFAVRPEGSVSTLKIQRTERGDSAVYLCASSRLAGATGELFFGEGSRLTVL.

This clonotype turned up a few times. The rearrangement uses TRBV28 and TRBJ2-1; perhaps TRBD2 as D (5 bases). The CDR3 is 12 residues long. V was clipped by 9 bases and J by 7 bases, with 13 bases between them. Per germline, CDR1 MDHEN and CDR2 SYDVKM. The CDR3 DNA reads TGTGCCAGTTTAGAGGGATGGAATGAGCAGTTCTTC. It yields the protein CASLEGWNEQFF.

This clonotype was picked up a small number of times. The chain has TRBV6-4 and TRBJ1-1; no definite D call. Per germline, CDR1 MRHNA and CDR2 SNTAGT. CDR3 size: 13 residues. V was trimmed by 3 bases and J by 5 bases, leaving 10 bases between them. The CDR3 nucleotides are TGTGCCAGCAGTGAACCGGAGGGAACTGAAGCTTTCTTT. Translation: CASSEPEGTEAFF.

This clonotype was counted ten times or more. This chain joins TRBV7-6 and TRBJ2-3; D ambiguous. Germline-derived CDR1 and CDR2 are SGHVS and FNYEAQ. Deletions cut 2 bases from V and 1 base from J, with 13 bases between. This CDR3 contains 16 residues. The CDR3 region is CASSLSSDPRTDTQYF. Here the CDR3 DNA reads TGTGCCAGCAGCTTATCCTCCGATCCCCGCACAGATACGCAGTATTTT.

In its sample, this clonotype was seen many times. The V and J genes are TRBV4-3 and TRBJ1-1; no clear D gene. CDR3 size: 14 residues. Germline V gene lookup returns CDR1 LGHNA and CDR2 YSLEER. Trimming removed 0 bases from V and 4 bases from J, with 9 bases in between. DNA of the CDR3: TGCGCCAGCAGCCAAGACTCGGGTGGCACTGAAGCTTTCTTT. Residues: CASSQDSGGTEAFF.